Below, one TCR beta chain is given with its context. Antigen unknown. This specimen belongs to a study of beta chain features in type 1 diabetes. Study-wide background: The patient and healthy donor groups were comparable for age, gender and cell yields. General study points: Sequencing from cDNA could over-represent high-TCR-expressing cells. Relative to healthy donors, patients appeared to have naive, central memory and Treg TCRB repertoires that were more similar. Type 1 diabetes patients showed a moderate but significant shortening of TCRB CDR3s in all four CD4+ subsets.

Sorting with CD45RO/CCR7/CD25/CD127/CD95/CD27 yielded naive, central memory, regulatory and stem-like memory CD4+ cells. Trimming stripped 6 bases from V and 3 bases from J, with 14 bases between. Germline-derived CDR1 and CDR2 are MNHNY and SVGAGI (reference sequence). The CDR3 is made up of 14 amino acids. The investigators reverse transcribed all of the isolated RNA, so they sequenced expressed TCRB transcripts. Produced via immunoSEQ multiplex PCR; TCRdb's table is partial and in-frame only. The sample carries about 700,000 clones, 10% to 15% recorded once. The sample was naive CD4+ T cells from blood. This clonotype originated in a man aged 18 to 29 with type 1 diabetes. The V gene is TRBV6-6, the J gene TRBJ2-5; possibly TRBD2 for D (6 bases). Here the CDR3 DNA reads TGTGCCAGCAGCTCCACGGCGGGGAAAGAGACCCAGTACTTC. This sequence encodes CASSSTAGKETQYF.